The 21 T cell receptor beta chains below all came from one sample that was sequenced in a study of blood T cell repertoires in COVID-19. Only in-frame clones appear in the TCRdb table, and some are missing; sequencing was by immunoSEQ multiplex PCR. Counted here are approximately 190,000 clones, around four fifths occurring once; the ten biggest clones make up around 15%. The sample comprised peripheral blood. The receptors derive from a man aged 25 to 40 with active or convalescent COVID-19.

CDR3 in DNA: TGCGCCAGCAGCCAACCGGAATTTCGGACAGGGGAAAAACTGTTTTTT. The encoded protein is CASSQPEFRTGEKLFF. The chain links TRBV4-1 to TRBJ1-4, with 8 bases aligning to TRBD1. Trimming took 2 bases from V and 8 from J; bases not matched to a gene: 10. This CDR3 spans 16 amino acids. The germline V gene has CDR1 MGHRA and CDR2 YSYEKL.

J is TRBJ1-1 and V is TRBV4-1; TRBD1 might be the D (6 bases). The germline CDR1 and CDR2 sequences are MGHRA and YSYEKL. Deletions cut 4 bases from V and 3 bases from J, with 15 bases between. This CDR3 contains 15 residues. The CDR3 DNA reads as TGCGCCAGCAGCCCCATCGGGGGGGGGCACACTGAAGCTTTCTTT. The encoded protein is CASSPIGGGHTEAFF.

This chain joins TRBV30 and TRBJ1-5; D gene uncertain. Germline V gene lookup returns CDR1 GTSNPN and CDR2 SVGIG (reference sequence). V lost 2 bases and J 0 bases, leaving 11 bases between the germline ends. CDR3 length equals 15 residues. DNA of the CDR3: TGTGCCTGGAGTACTCTGGGCTTTAGCAATCAGCCCCAGCATTTT. It yields the protein CAWSTLGFSNQPQHF.

A single count supports this clone. The chain is built from TRBV3-1 (or the pseudogene TRBV3-2) and TRBJ2-1, with a possible D match to TRBD2 (6 bases). Per the germline V gene, CDR1 is LGHDT and CDR2 is YNNKEL (reference sequence). The length of the CDR3 is 15 residues. Trimming took off 4 bases at V and 0 bases at J, with 10 bases between the two ends. The CDR3 nucleotides are TGTGCCAGCAGCCCGGACGGGAGCTCCTACAATGAGCAGTTCTTC. Translating it yields CASSPDGSSYNEQFF.

The V call is TRBV5-4, the J call TRBJ1-2; 8 nucleotides agree with TRBD1. The CDR3 sequence is 13 residues long. Germline V gene data show CDR1 as SGHNT and CDR2 as YYREEE (reference sequence). J was trimmed by 3 bases and V by 4 bases; bases with no gene match: 2. For the CDR3, the DNA is TGTGCCAGCAGCCCAGGGGGCGACTATGGCTACACCTTC. Translating it yields CASSPGGDYGYTF.

The chain combines TRBV30 with TRBJ1-1, with a weak D call TRBD1 (5 bases). The CDR3 extends over 11 amino acids. V lost 0 bases to trimming and J lost 8 bases, with 7 bases between them. Germline V lookup: CDR1 GTSNPN, CDR2 SVGIG (reference sequence). CDR3 amino acids: CAWSVHREAFF. The CDR3 nucleotides read TGTGCCTGGAGTGTACACAGGGAAGCTTTCTTT.

The CDR3 reads CASSLGEAKGEKLFF. The CDR3 DNA is TGCGCCAGCAGCTTGGGGGAGGCCAAGGGTGAAAAACTGTTTTTT. The chain couples TRBV5-1 to TRBJ1-4; D gene unclear. CDR1 and CDR2 from the germline V gene are SGHRS and YFSETQ. Trimming took off 0 bases at V and 7 bases at J, with 13 bases between the two ends. This CDR3 has 15 amino acids.

The V call is TRBV30, the J call TRBJ2-7, with D possibly being TRBD1 (6 bases). Per germline, CDR1 GTSNPN and CDR2 SVGIG (reference sequence). Trimming took off 3 bases at V and 3 bases at J, with 18 bases between the two ends. This CDR3 comprises 15 residues. The CDR3: CAWSGRTEYLYEQYF. In nucleotides, the CDR3 is TGTGCCTGGAGCGGTAGGACAGAGTACCTCTACGAGCAGTACTTC.

This sequence joins TRBV25-1 and TRBJ2-7; D possibly corresponds to TRBD2 (5 bases). This CDR3 contains 14 residues. V shed 2 bases and J shed 7 bases, with 15 bases lying between them. Germline CDR1 MGHDK, CDR2 SYGVNS. The CDR3 nucleotides are TGTGCCAGCAGTGAAACCGGGCCAAAGCGGGAGCAGTACTTC. This gives the protein CASSETGPKREQYF.

The chain carries TRBV30 and TRBJ1-1, with 11 nucleotides matching TRBD1. Germline lookup yields CDR1 GTSNPN and CDR2 SVGIG (reference sequence). The CDR3 loop spans 18 amino acids. The V and J ends lost 3 bases and 5 bases, in that order; junction bases with no gene match: 17. The CDR3 sequence: CAWRYTTGTGGKGTEAFF. The DNA of the CDR3 is TGTGCCTGGAGATATACTACCGGGACAGGGGGAAAAGGGACTGAAGCTTTCTTT. Full variable domain (missing parts from reference TRBV30 and TRBJ1-1): SQTIHQWPATLVQPVGSPLSLECTVEGTSNPNLYWYRQAAGRGLQLLFYSVGIGQISSEVPQNLSASRPQDRQFILSSKKLLLSDSGFYLCAWRYTTGTGGKGTEAFFGQGTRLTVV.

The chain uses TRBV5-1 and TRBJ2-5; 8 bases match TRBD2. This CDR3 has 15 residues. The V and J ends lost 6 bases and 4 bases, in that order; junction bases with no gene match: 11. Germline V gene data show CDR1 as SGHRS and CDR2 as YFSETQ. The CDR3 sequence is CASTWDGGAGETQYF. As DNA, the CDR3 is TGCGCCAGCACCTGGGACGGGGGGGCCGGAGAGACCCAGTACTTC. Combining the CDR3 with reference TRBV5-1 and TRBJ2-5 gives the whole variable domain KAGVTQTPRYLIKTRGQQVTLSCSPISGHRSVSWYQQTPGQGLQFLFEYFSETQRNKGNFPGRFSGRQFSNSRSEMNVSTLELGDSALYLCASTWDGGAGETQYFGPGTRLLVL.

The chain combines TRBV9 with TRBJ1-6; D is possibly TRBD1 (6 bases). In germline, CDR1 is SGDLS, CDR2 YYNGEE. This CDR3 is 15 amino acids long. Deletions cut 0 bases from V and 7 bases from J, with 11 bases between. The CDR3 coding sequence is TGTGCCAGCAGCGTAGGCGAGGGGGGGAATTCACCCCTCCACTTT. Amino acid sequence: CASSVGEGGNSPLHF.

CDR3 protein: CASSLVPQSLFF. The CDR3 bases are TGTGCCAGCAGCTTAGTCCCACAATCGCTGTTTTTT. The chain uses TRBV11-2 and TRBJ1-4; D unclear. The CDR3 contains 12 residues. Germline V gene data show CDR1 as SGHAT and CDR2 as FQNNGV. Trimming removed 1 base at V and 14 bases at J, with 11 bases between.

This CDR3 reads CASSIKGAVGYTF. The CDR3 region has the DNA TGTGCCAGTAGTATTAAGGGAGCGGTAGGCTACACCTTC. The rearrangement links TRBV19 to TRBJ1-2; no definite D call. CDR3 length: 13 residues. Looked up from germline, CDR1 is LNHDA and CDR2 is SQIVND (reference sequence). The V and J ends lost 3 bases and 8 bases respectively, with 13 bases between them.

J is TRBJ1-2 and V is TRBV4-1; D remains unclear. This CDR3 contains 14 residues. Deletions cut 1 base from V and 4 bases from J, with 10 bases between. Per the germline V gene, CDR1 is MGHRA and CDR2 is YSYEKL. The CDR3 is CASSQVDKSYGYTF. The CDR3 DNA is TGCGCCAGCAGCCAAGTTGACAAATCCTATGGCTACACCTTC.

The chain employs TRBV2 and TRBJ1-2; no firm D call. Germline-derived CDR1 and CDR2 are SNHLY and FYNNEI. This CDR3 has 11 amino acids. With 3 bases removed from V and 4 bases from J, the gap between germline ends came to 3 bases. The CDR3 DNA reads TGTGCCAGCAGTGAGCGCTATGGCTACACCTTC. It codes for CASSERYGYTF.

This clone was seen just once. The chain links TRBV5-6 to TRBJ1-1; TRBD1 is a possible D gene (6 bases). The germline V and J ends were trimmed by 3 bases and 0 bases, with 15 bases remaining between them. The CDR3 extends over 16 amino acids. Germline V CDR1 and CDR2: SGHDT, YYEEEE. The CDR3 here is CASSSLVTGVNTEAFF. The DNA for the CDR3 is TGTGCCAGCAGCTCTCTGGTGACAGGCGTGAACACTGAAGCTTTCTTT.

This chain links TRBV11-3 with TRBJ2-5; 7 bases fit TRBD2. Germline loops: CDR1 SGHNT, CDR2 YENEEA. V trimming: 1 base; J trimming: 1 base; junction bases outside the gene matches: 0. The CDR3 has 14 residues. CDR3 in amino acids: CASSLASGQETQYF. The CDR3 bases are TGTGCCAGCAGCTTAGCTAGCGGCCAAGAGACCCAGTACTTC.

The chain links TRBV7-9 to TRBJ1-3; 8 bases map to TRBD1. V dropped 6 bases and J dropped 3; count of bases not matched to a gene: 10. This CDR3 comprises 16 residues. From germline, CDR1 is SEHNR and CDR2 FQNEAQ (reference sequence). CDR3 loop: CASRSFPGQGGNTIYF. The CDR3 bases are TGTGCCAGCAGAAGTTTTCCCGGACAGGGTGGAAACACCATATATTTT.

V usage is TRBV3-1 (or the pseudogene TRBV3-2) and J usage is TRBJ2-3; 15 bases are shared with TRBD2. With V trimmed by 4 bases and J by 0 bases, 11 bases remained unmatched. CDR1 and CDR2 from the germline V gene are LGHDT and YNNKEL (reference sequence). This CDR3 contains 20 residues. CDR3 region: CASSRARGLAGGTSTDTQYF. In nucleotides, the CDR3 is TGTGCCAGCAGCCGCGCGCGGGGACTAGCGGGGGGCACTAGCACAGATACGCAGTATTTT.

The chain joins TRBV28 to TRBJ2-7; D ambiguous. CDR1 MDHEN and CDR2 SYDVKM come from the germline V gene. The V gene lost 3 bases and the J gene lost 3 bases, with 12 bases spanning the gap. The length of the CDR3 is 14 residues. The CDR3: CASSLSSGLYEQYF. The CDR3 region has the DNA TGTGCCAGCAGTTTGAGTTCAGGCCTCTACGAGCAGTACTTC.